This T cell receptor beta chain was recovered during a study of response to subunit inactivated influenza vaccine. General study findings and limits: There was a suggestion from the authors that each seasonal influenza vaccination recruits few new T cells.

TCRdb passed the RT-PCR reads through MiXCR, listing each CDR3 protein once. Of roughly 670,000 distinct CDR3 sequences in the sample, about 14% were seen once. In germline, CDR1 is SGHRS, CDR2 YFSETQ. The CDR3 has 16 amino acids. Between the trimmed V and J ends, which lost 4 bases and 6 bases, there was a span of 19 bases. Remarks on this clonotype: Its antigen is as yet unknown.

The starting material was PBMCs from blood, obtained 14 days before vaccination. The chain couples TRBV5-1 to TRBJ2-2, with D possibly TRBD2 on 7 matching bases. The clonotype originates from a man aged 50 or older who received an inactivated influenza vaccine. The CDR3 DNA is TGCGCCAGCAGCCCGCAAACGGGGGGCGTTGCCGGGGAGCTGTTTTTT. Protein: CASSPQTGGVAGELFF.